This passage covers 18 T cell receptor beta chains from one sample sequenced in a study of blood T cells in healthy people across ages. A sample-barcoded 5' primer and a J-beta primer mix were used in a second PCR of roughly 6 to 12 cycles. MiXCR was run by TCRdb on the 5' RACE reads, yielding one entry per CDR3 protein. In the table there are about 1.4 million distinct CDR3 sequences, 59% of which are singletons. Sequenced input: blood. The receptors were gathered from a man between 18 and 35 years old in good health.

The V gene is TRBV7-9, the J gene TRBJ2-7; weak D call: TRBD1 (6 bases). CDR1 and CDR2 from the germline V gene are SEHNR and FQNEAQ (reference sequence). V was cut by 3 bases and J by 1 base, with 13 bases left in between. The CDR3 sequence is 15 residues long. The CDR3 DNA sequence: TGTGCCAGCAGCTTCCGACAGGCCCCATCCTACGAGCAGTACTTC. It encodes CASSFRQAPSYEQYF.

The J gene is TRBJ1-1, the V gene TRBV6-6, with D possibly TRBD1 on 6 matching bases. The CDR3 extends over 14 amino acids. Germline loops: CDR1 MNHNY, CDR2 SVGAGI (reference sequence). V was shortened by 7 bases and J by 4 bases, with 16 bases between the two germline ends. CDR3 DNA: TGTGCCAGCACGGGGGGCGTTAGTTTCACTGAAGCTTTCTTT. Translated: CASTGGVSFTEAFF.

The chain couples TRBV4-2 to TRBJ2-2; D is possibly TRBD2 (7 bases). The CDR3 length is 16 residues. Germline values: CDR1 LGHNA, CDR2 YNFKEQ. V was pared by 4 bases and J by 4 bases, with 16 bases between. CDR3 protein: CASSPSRGGATGELFF. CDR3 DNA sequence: TGTGCCAGCAGCCCTTCAAGGGGGGGGGCCACCGGGGAGCTGTTTTTT.

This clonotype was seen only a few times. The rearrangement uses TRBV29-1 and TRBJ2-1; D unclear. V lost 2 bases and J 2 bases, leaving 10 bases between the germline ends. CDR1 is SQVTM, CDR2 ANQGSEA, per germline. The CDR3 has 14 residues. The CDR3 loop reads CSVEKTAAYNEQFF. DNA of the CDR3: TGCAGCGTTGAAAAGACGGCTGCCTACAATGAGCAGTTCTTC.

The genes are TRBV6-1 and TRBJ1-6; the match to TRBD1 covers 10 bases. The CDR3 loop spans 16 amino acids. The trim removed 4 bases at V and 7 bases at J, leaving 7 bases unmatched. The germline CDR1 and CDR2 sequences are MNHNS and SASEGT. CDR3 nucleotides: TGTGCCAGCAGTGCCCCCTGGGGACAGGGGAATTCACCCCTCCACTTT. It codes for CASSAPWGQGNSPLHF.

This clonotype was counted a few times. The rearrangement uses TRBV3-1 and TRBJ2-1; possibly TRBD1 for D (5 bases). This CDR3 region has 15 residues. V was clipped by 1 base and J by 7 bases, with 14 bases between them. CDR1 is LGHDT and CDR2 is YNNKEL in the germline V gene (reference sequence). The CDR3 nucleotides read TGTGCCAGCAGCCAAGGAACAGGAATTATAAATGAGCAGTTCTTC. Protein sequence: CASSQGTGIINEQFF.

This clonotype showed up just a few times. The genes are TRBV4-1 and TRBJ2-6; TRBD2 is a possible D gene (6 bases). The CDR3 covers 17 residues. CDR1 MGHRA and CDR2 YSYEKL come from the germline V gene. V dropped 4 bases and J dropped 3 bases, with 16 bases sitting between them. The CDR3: CASSPILVAVGANVLTF. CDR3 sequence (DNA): TGCGCCAGCAGCCCAATTCTGGTAGCGGTTGGGGCCAACGTCCTGACTTTC.

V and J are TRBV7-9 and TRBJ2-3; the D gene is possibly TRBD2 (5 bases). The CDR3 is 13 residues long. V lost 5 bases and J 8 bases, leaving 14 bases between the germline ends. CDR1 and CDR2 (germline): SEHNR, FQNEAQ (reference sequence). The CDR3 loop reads CASSPVMGVTQYF. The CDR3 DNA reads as TGTGCCAGCAGCCCAGTCATGGGAGTTACGCAGTATTTT.

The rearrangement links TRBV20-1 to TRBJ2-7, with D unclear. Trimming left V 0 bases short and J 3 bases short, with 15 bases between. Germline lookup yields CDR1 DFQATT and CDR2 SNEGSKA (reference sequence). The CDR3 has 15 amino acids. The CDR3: CSARDPTSSRYEQYF. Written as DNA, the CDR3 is TGCAGTGCTAGAGACCCGACGAGCTCCCGCTACGAGCAGTACTTC.

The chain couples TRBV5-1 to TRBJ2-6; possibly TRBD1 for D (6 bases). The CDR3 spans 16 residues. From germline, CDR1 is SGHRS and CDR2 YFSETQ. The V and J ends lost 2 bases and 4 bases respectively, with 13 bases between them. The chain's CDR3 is CASSFQGIVGANVLTF. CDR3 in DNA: TGCGCCAGCAGCTTCCAGGGGATTGTCGGGGCCAACGTCCTGACTTTC.

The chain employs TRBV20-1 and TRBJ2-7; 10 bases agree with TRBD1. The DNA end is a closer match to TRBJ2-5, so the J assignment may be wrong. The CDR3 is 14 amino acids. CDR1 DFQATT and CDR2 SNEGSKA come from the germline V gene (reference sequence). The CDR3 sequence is CSARDHRTGGTQYF. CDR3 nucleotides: TGCAGTGCTAGAGATCACAGGACAGGGGGGACCCAGTACTTC.

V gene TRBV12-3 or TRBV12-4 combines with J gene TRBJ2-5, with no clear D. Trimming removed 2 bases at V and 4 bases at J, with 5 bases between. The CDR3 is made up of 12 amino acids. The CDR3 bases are TGTGCCAGCAGTTTACCCCCAGAGACCCAGTACTTC. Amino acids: CASSLPPETQYF.

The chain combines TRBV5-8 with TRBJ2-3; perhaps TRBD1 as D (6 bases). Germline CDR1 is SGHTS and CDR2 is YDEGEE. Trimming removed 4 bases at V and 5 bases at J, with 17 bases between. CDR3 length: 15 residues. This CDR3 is CASSAGTRIEDTQYF. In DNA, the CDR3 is TGTGCCAGCAGCGCCGGGACAAGGATAGAAGATACGCAGTATTTT.

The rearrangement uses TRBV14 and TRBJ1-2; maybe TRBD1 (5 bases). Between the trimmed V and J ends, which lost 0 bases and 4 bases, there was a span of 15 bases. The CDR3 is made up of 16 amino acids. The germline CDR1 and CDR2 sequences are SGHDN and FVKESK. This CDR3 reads CASSQDGRGPSYGYTF. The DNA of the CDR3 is TGTGCCAGCAGCCAAGATGGGAGGGGCCCCAGCTATGGCTACACCTTC.

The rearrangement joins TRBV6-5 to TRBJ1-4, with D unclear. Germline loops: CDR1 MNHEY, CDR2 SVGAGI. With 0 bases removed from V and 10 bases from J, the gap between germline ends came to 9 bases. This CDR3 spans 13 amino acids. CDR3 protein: CASSYSTPVKLFF. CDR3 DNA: TGTGCCAGCAGTTACTCGACGCCGGTAAAACTGTTTTTT.

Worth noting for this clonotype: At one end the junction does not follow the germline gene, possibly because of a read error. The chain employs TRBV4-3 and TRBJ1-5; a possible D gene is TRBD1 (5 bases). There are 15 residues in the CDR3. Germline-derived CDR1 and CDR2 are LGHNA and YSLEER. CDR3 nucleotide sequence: TGCGCCAGCAGCCAACTGGCAGGGCCCAATCAGCCCCAGCATTTC. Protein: CASSQLAGPNQPQHF.

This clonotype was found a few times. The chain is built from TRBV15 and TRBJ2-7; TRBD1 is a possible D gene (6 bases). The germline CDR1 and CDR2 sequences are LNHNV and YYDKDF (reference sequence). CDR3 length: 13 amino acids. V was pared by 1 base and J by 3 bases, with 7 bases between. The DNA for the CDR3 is TGTGCCACCAGCAGAGGACAGGACTACGAGCAGTACTTC. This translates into CATSRGQDYEQYF.

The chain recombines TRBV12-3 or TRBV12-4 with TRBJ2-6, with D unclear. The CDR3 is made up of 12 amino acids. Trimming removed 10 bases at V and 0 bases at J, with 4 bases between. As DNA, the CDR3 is TGTGCCATCGCCTCTGGGGCCAACGTCCTGACTTTC. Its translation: CAIASGANVLTF.